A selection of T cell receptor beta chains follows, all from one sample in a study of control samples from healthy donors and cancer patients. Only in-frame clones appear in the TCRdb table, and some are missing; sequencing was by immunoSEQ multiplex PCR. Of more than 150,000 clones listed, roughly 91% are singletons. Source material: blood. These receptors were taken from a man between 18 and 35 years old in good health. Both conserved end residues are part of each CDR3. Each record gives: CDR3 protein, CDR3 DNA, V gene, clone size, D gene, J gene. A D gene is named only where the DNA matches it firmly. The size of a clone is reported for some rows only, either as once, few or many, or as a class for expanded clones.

CDR3aa: CASSNPPTDTQYF
CDR3nt: TGTGCCAGCAGCAACCCCCCCACGGATACGCAGTATTTT
v_gene: TRBV7-2
abundance: -
d_gene: -
j_gene: TRBJ2-3

CDR3aa: CASSTNGGDGQPQHF
CDR3nt: TGTGCCAGCTCTACTAACGGGGGTGATGGTCAGCCCCAGCATTTT
v_gene: TRBV18
abundance: -
d_gene: -
j_gene: TRBJ1-5

CDR3aa: CASSQGPGSAYEQYF
CDR3nt: TGCGCCAGCAGCCAAGGCCCCGGATCGGCCTACGAGCAGTACTTC
v_gene: TRBV4-1
abundance: -
d_gene: -
j_gene: TRBJ2-7

CDR3aa: CASSISSSGNTIYF
CDR3nt: TGTGCCAGTAGTATATCCAGCTCTGGAAACACCATATATTTT
v_gene: TRBV19
abundance: -
d_gene: -
j_gene: TRBJ1-3

CDR3aa: CASSYSRAPRETQYF
CDR3nt: TGTGCCAGCAGTTACTCACGGGCCCCTAGGGAGACCCAGTACTTC
v_gene: TRBV6-5
abundance: -
d_gene: -
j_gene: TRBJ2-5

CDR3aa: CSVDPGQGVRGYGYTF
CDR3nt: TGCAGCGTCGACCCGGGACAGGGTGTTCGTGGCTATGGCTACACCTTC
v_gene: TRBV29-1
abundance: many
d_gene: TRBD1
j_gene: TRBJ1-2

CDR3aa: CASSQDLARGVSYNEQFF
CDR3nt: TGTGCCAGCAGCCAAGATTTAGCTAGGGGGGTCTCCTACAATGAGCAGTTCTTC
v_gene: TRBV3-1/TRBV3-2
abundance: -
d_gene: -
j_gene: TRBJ2-1

CDR3aa: CASSPGQTNSPLHF
CDR3nt: TGTGCCAGCAGCCCGGGACAGACAAATTCACCCCTCCACTTT
v_gene: TRBV3-1/TRBV3-2
abundance: -
d_gene: TRBD1
j_gene: TRBJ1-6

CDR3aa: CASSPPTGSERTEAFF
CDR3nt: TGTGCCAGCTCACCGCCGACAGGGAGCGAGCGCACTGAAGCTTTCTTT
v_gene: TRBV18
abundance: -
d_gene: TRBD1
j_gene: TRBJ1-1

CDR3aa: CASSPDRGHMYEQYF
CDR3nt: TGTGCCAGCAGCCCTGACAGGGGGCATATGTACGAGCAGTACTTC
v_gene: TRBV11-2
abundance: -
d_gene: TRBD1
j_gene: TRBJ2-7

CDR3aa: CASSLGTGFVYAF
CDR3nt: TGTGCCAGCAGCTTGGGGACAGGGTTTGTATATGCCTTC
v_gene: TRBV5-6
abundance: -
d_gene: TRBD1
j_gene: TRBJ1-2

CDR3aa: CASSAHPSTGGDGALHF
CDR3nt: TGTGCCAGCAGCGCCCACCCATCGACAGGTGGGGATGGGGCCCTCCACTTT
v_gene: TRBV9
abundance: -
d_gene: -
j_gene: TRBJ1-6

CDR3aa: CASVGLAGGKQETQYF
CDR3nt: TGTGCCAGCGTTGGGCTAGCGGGGGGGAAACAAGAGACCCAGTACTTC
v_gene: TRBV6-6
abundance: -
d_gene: TRBD2
j_gene: TRBJ2-5

CDR3aa: CASSFGGGAPDTQYF
CDR3nt: TGTGCCAGCAGTTTTGGCGGGGGGGCCCCAGATACGCAGTATTTT
v_gene: TRBV28
abundance: -
d_gene: TRBD2
j_gene: TRBJ2-3

CDR3aa: CASSLGSAGGGETQYF
CDR3nt: TGTGCCAGCAGCCTTGGCTCGGCGGGGGGCGGGGAGACCCAGTACTTC
v_gene: TRBV9
abundance: -
d_gene: TRBD2
j_gene: TRBJ2-5

CDR3aa: CASSLGQGAPYGYTF
CDR3nt: TGTGCCAGCAGTTTAGGGCAGGGGGCGCCCTATGGCTACACCTTC
v_gene: TRBV27
abundance: -
d_gene: TRBD1
j_gene: TRBJ1-2

CDR3aa: CATSGSGSTDTQYF
CDR3nt: TGTGCCACCAGTGGGTCAGGGAGCACAGATACGCAGTATTTT
v_gene: TRBV24-1
abundance: -
d_gene: -
j_gene: TRBJ2-3